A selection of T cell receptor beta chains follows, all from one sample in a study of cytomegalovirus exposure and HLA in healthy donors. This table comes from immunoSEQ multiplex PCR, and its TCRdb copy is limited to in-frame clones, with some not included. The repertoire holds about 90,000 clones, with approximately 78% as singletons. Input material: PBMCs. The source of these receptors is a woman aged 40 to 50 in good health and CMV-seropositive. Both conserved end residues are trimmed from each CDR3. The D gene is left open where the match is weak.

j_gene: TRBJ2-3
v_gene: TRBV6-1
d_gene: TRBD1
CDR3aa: ASSATGDPDTQY

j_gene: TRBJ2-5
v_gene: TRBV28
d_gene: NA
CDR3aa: ASSHQGRRETQY

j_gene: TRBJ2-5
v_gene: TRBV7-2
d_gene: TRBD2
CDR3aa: ASSTSGTGETQY

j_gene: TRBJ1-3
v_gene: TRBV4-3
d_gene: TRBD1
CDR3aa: ASSQDIGTGGNTIY

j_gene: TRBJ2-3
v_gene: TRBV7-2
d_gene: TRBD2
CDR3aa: ASIAGVASDTQY

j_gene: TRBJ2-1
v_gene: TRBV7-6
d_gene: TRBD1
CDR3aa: ASSLGGQGWDNEQF

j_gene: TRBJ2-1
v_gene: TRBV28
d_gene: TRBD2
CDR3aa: ASSSPRGSGSRNEQF

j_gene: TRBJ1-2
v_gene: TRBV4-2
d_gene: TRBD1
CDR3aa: ASSQTGQGLDGYT

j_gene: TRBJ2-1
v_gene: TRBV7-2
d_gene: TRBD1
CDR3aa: ASTLLRGRNEQF

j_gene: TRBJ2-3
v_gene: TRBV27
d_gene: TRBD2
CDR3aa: ASSLLAGGSTDTQY

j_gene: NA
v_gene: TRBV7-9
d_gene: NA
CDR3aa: ASSLEAGASYEQY

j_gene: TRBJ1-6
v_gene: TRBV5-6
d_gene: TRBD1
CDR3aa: ASSFTGEYSPLH

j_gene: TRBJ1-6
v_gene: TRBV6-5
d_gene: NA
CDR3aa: ASKARAVNSPLH

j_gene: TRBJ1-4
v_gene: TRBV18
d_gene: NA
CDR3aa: ASSPPTANEKLF

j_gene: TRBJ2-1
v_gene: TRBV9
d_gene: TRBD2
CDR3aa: ASSSSGTAYNEQF

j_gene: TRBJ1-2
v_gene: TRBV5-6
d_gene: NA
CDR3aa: ASSLATGDLPTNYGYT

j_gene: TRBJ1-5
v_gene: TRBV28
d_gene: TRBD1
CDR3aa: ASSSAGTGGLNQPQH

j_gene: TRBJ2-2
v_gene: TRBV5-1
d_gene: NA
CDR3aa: ASSLGPGPGELF

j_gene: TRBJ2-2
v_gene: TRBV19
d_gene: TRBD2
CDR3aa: ASADRGGNTGELF